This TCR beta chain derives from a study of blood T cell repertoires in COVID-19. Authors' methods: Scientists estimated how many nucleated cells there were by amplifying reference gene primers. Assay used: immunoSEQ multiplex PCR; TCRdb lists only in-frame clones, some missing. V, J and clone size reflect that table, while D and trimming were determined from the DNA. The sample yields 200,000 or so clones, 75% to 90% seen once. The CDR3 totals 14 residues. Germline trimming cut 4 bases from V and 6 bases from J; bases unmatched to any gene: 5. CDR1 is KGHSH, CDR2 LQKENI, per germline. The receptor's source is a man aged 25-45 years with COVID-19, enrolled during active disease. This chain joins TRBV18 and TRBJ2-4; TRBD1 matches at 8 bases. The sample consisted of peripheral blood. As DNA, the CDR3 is TGTGCCAGCTCACAGGGACAGGTCAGAAACATTCAGTACTTC. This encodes CASSQGQVRNIQYF. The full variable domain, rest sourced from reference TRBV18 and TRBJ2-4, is NAGVMQNPRHLVRRRGQEARLRCSPMKGHSHVYWYRQLPEEGLKFMVYLQKENIIDESGMPKERFSAEFPKEGPSILRIQQVVRGDSAAYFCASSQGQVRNIQYFGAGTRLSVL.